This passage covers 3 T cell receptor beta chains from one sample sequenced in a study of shared clonotypes between healthy human individuals. CD45RO-negative, CCR7-positively selected cells formed the naive CD8 fraction, excluding terminally differentiated effector memory CD45RA+ cells. Clones were sequenced by immunoSEQ multiplex PCR, and TCRdb holds only the in-frame ones, with some missing. The data contain around 2,000,000 clones, about 95% of them singletons. Sequencing used naive CD8+ T cells sorted from blood. The source is a man between 18 and 29 years old in good health.

This chain joins TRBV9 and TRBJ2-7, with 7 bases aligning to TRBD2. Per the germline V gene, CDR1 is SGDLS and CDR2 is YYNGEE. CDR3 length: 14 amino acids. V shed 1 base, J shed 2 bases, and the junction held 3 bases outside the gene matches. The CDR3 nucleotides read TGTGCCAGCAGCGTAAGGGACTATCCCTACGAGCAGTACTTC. As protein: CASSVRDYPYEQYF.

This sequence joins TRBV9 and TRBJ2-7, with 9 positions matching TRBD2. The CDR3 loop spans 15 amino acids. Germline CDR1 and CDR2: SGDLS and YYNGEE. The J segment lost 5 bases and the V segment lost 3 bases, leaving 9 bases of the junction unmatched. CDR3 sequence: CASSANPGLADEQYF. The CDR3 nucleotides are TGTGCCAGCAGCGCCAATCCGGGACTAGCAGACGAGCAGTACTTC.

V is TRBV30 and J is TRBJ2-5, with D possibly matching TRBD1 (6 bases). From germline, CDR1 is GTSNPN and CDR2 SVGIG (reference sequence). This CDR3 spans 12 amino acids. V lost 4 bases, J lost 2 bases, and 8 bases lay in between. The CDR3 spells CAWNGQQETQYF. The CDR3 DNA reads TGTGCCTGGAATGGACAGCAAGAGACCCAGTACTTC.